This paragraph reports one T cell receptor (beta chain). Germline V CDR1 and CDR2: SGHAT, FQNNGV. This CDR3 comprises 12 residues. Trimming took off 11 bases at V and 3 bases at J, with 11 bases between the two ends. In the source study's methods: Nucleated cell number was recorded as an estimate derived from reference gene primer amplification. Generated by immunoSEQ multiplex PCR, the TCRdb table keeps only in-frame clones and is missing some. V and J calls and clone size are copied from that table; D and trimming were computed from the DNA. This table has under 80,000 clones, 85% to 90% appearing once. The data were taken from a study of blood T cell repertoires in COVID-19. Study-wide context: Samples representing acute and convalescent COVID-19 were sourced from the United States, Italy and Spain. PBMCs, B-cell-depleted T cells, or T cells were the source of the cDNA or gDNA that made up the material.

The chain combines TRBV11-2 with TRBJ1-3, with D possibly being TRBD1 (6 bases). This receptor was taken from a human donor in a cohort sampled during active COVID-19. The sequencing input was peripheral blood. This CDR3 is CASKGVGNTIYF. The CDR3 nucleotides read TGTGCCTCCAAGGGGGTTGGAAACACCATATATTTT.